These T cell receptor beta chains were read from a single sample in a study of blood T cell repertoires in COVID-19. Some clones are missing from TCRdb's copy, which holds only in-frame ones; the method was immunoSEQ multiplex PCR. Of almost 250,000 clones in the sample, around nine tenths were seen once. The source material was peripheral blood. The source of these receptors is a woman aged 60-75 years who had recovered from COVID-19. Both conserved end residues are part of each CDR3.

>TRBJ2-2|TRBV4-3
CASSQDRGGDSGELFF
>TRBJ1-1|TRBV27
CASSPQNRGGNTEAFF
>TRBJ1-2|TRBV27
CASRVSAGRNYGYTF
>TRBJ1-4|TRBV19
CASSKTGVQSATNEKLFF
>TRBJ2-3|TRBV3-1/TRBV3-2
CASSQSGTSGGISDTQYF
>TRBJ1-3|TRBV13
CASSNRGQGNLYSGNTIYF
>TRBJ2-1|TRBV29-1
CSITEWGGSYNEQFF
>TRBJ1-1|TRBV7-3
CASSQTGAGGTEAFF
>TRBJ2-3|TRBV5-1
CASSLAGGSPTDTQYF
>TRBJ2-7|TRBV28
CASSFLSRGQSGYEQYF
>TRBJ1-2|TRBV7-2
CASSSSRDSPGEYGYTF
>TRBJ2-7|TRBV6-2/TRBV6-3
CASSTLAGGLYEQYF
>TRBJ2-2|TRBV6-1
CASSEGGTSGGNTGELFF
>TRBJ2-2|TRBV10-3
CAISLTGPNTGELFF
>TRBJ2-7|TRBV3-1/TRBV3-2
CASKGQGVGEQYF
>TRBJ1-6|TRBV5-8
CASSLYTGGVSPLHF
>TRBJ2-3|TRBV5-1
CASSPALAGDTQYF
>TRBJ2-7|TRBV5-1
CASSSRTGRYEQYF
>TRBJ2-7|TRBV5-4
CASSLDGRYEQYF
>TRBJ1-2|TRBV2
CASSGDSLVHGYTF
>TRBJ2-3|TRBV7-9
CASSLAGGAPDTQYF
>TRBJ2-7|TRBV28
CASIRDRGFYEQYF
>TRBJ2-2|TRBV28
CASGTLNTGELFF
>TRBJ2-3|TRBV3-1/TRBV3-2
CASSQQLLSTDTQYF
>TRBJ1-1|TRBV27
CASSPKTGVGTEAFF
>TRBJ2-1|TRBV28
CASSLNRGWNEQFF
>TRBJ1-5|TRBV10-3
CATRQGFYNQPQHF
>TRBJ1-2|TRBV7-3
CASSLKTFRGMTF
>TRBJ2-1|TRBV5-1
CASSFAGSSGSSYNEQFF
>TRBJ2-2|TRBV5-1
CASSQIQQGQINTGELFF
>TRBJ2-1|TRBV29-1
CSVEDLGRGSYNEQFF
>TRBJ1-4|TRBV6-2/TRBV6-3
CASSYRDLKLFF
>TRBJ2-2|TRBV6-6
CASSRLAGGFTNTGELFF
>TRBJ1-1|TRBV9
CASSVGGGAVFTEAFF